This T cell receptor beta chain stems from a study of T cells after yellow fever vaccination. Study-wide results and limits: Abundant clonotypes (contaminants from the bulk population) could be present in FACS-sorted repertoires. Few clonotypes appeared in both CD4 and CD8 compartments.

This CDR3 has 13 residues. Trimming removed 5 bases from V and 4 bases from J; junction bases left unmatched: 3. Germline V gives CDR1 SGHTA, CDR2 FQGNSA. This clonotype was counted ten times or more. Its antigen is not identified. The study made its TCR cDNA through 5'RACE template switching. That step introduced a universal primer site along with UMIs. TCRdb re-analysed the 5' RACE reads in MiXCR, keeping a single row per CDR3 protein. The repertoire consists of over 300,000 distinct CDR3 sequences, with around 6.8% occurring once and the leading ten covering about 18%. The rearrangement joins TRBV7-2 to TRBJ2-3; 7 bases line up with TRBD1. The receptor's source is a man in his late teens or twenties who received the YFV17D yellow fever vaccine. Sequencing used PBMCs, obtained roughly 47 days after the first yellow fever vaccination. The CDR3 loop is CASSDRVADTQYF. The CDR3 nucleotides read TGTGCCAGCAGCGACAGGGTTGCAGATACGCAGTATTTT.